The clone carrying this TCR beta chain has just a few counts. The trim removed 6 bases at V and 1 base at J, leaving 8 bases unmatched. Germline-derived CDR1 and CDR2 are MDHEN and SYDVKM. This CDR3 contains 15 residues. TCR beta CDR3 regions were amplified from RNA. When the TCR CDR3 underwent first-round RT-PCR, the HTBI primer set was used. MiXCR was run by TCRdb on the multiplex PCR reads, yielding one entry per CDR3 protein. The top ten clones hold 25% to 30% of a sample with under 500,000 distinct CDR3 sequences, about an eighth of them seen once. This entry is derived from a study of T cells in Graves' hyperthyroidism and ophthalmopathy.

This sequence originates from a man aged 45 to 65 with Graves' ophthalmopathy. The sample comprised blood. The genes are TRBV28 and TRBJ2-5, with TRBD2 matching over 7 bases. The chain's CDR3 is CASRGGERSQETQYF. DNA for the CDR3: TGTGCCAGCAGGGGGGGGGAGAGGTCCCAAGAGACCCAGTACTTC.